These T cell receptor beta chains were read from a single sample in a study of T cell responses to AZD1222 COVID-19 vaccine. Only in-frame clones appear in the TCRdb table, and some are missing; sequencing was by immunoSEQ multiplex PCR. The sample shows 130,000 to 150,000 clones, 75% to 90% of them seen only once. The sample here was peripheral blood, taken on day 0 of AZD1222 vaccination. The receptors were sampled from an adult in good health. CDR3s include the opening cysteine and the closing phenylalanine or tryptophan. A D gene is named only where the DNA matches it firmly. Where a row states a size, it is once, few, many or the class of an expanded clone; other rows omit it.

v_call	clone_size	cdr3_length	j_call	d_call	cdr3_aa	cdr3_nt
TRBV7-9	.	16	TRBJ1-1	TRBD1	CASSTGQGGRYTEAFF	TGTGCCAGCAGCACCGGACAGGGGGGTCGTTACACTGAAGCTTTCTTT
TRBV9	.	12	TRBJ2-1	.	CASRSSGGEQFF	TGTGCCAGCAGATCGTCCGGTGGTGAGCAGTTCTTC
TRBV4-1	.	13	TRBJ1-6	.	CASSHPRNSPLHF	TGCGCCAGCAGCCATCCCCGGAATTCACCCCTCCACTTT
TRBV19	few	14	TRBJ1-1	.	CASSMGDLNTEAFF	TGTGCCAGTAGTATGGGGGATTTGAACACTGAAGCTTTCTTT
TRBV5-6	.	17	TRBJ1-6	.	CASSLRGARTYNSPLHF	TGTGCCAGCAGCTTGAGGGGGGCGCGGACCTATAATTCACCCCTCCACTTT
TRBV11-3	.	18	TRBJ2-2	TRBD2	CASSSGLAGRTNTGELFF	TGTGCCAGCAGCTCGGGACTAGCGGGGCGCACGAACACCGGGGAGCTGTTTTTT
TRBV19	.	14	TRBJ1-6	.	CASSFRGIGSPLHF	TGTGCCAGTAGCTTCAGGGGAATTGGCTCACCCCTCCACTTT
TRBV19	few	15	TRBJ2-3	.	CASSIGGHNTDTQYF	TGTGCCAGTAGTATAGGCGGGCACAATACAGATACGCAGTATTTT
TRBV5-4	.	13	TRBJ2-5	.	CASSFPGEETQYF	TGTGCCAGCAGCTTTCCCGGGGAAGAGACCCAGTACTTC
TRBV3-1/TRBV3-2	.	12	TRBJ1-1	.	CASSQTGVAAFF	TGTGCCAGCAGCCAAACGGGGGTAGCGGCTTTCTTT
TRBV5-1	.	14	TRBJ2-3	TRBD1	CASSPNRGQDTQYF	TGCGCCAGCAGCCCCAACAGGGGGCAAGATACGCAGTATTTT
TRBV7-9	.	15	TRBJ2-7	.	CASSQAGGPLDEQYF	TGTGCCAGCAGCCAAGCAGGAGGGCCTCTGGACGAGCAGTACTTC
TRBV7-9	.	13	TRBJ2-1	.	CASSLGGPTEQFF	TGTGCCAGCAGCTTAGGAGGTCCTACTGAGCAGTTCTTC
TRBV28	.	13	TRBJ2-7	.	CASSSGVKYEQYF	TGTGCCAGCAGTTCCGGGGTGAAGTACGAGCAGTACTTC
TRBV30	.	14	TRBJ2-7	.	CAWSVLLGTYEQYF	TGTGCCTGGAGTGTCCTACTAGGGACCTACGAGCAGTACTTC
TRBV18	.	15	TRBJ1-3	.	CASSPDSGSGNTIYF	TGTGCCAGCTCACCGGACAGTGGGTCTGGAAACACCATATATTTT
TRBV5-1	.	15	TRBJ1-4	TRBD1	CASSSSTGAREKLFF	TGCGCCAGCAGCAGCTCGACAGGGGCTCGAGAAAAACTGTTTTTT
TRBV19	.	13	TRBJ1-1	TRBD1	CATEDRGLTEAFF	TGTGCCACAGAGGACAGGGGGCTCACTGAAGCTTTCTTT
TRBV4-1	.	22	TRBJ2-3	TRBD2	CASSQDKWSVSGGKIGTDTQYF	TGCGCCAGCAGCCAAGATAAGTGGTCGGTTAGCGGGGGAAAGATCGGCACAGATACGCAGTATTTT
TRBV28	.	16	TRBJ1-2	TRBD1	CASRGGGQGGLYGYTF	TGTGCCAGCAGAGGAGGCGGACAGGGGGGACTCTATGGCTACACCTTC
TRBV4-1	.	16	TRBJ1-2	TRBD1	CASSPAGTGLSYGYTF	TGCGCCAGCAGCCCCGCCGGGACAGGTCTCTCCTATGGCTACACCTTC
TRBV24-1	few	17	TRBJ2-3	TRBD1	CATSDFRGQGAADTQYF	TGTGCCACCAGTGATTTCCGGGGACAGGGGGCGGCAGATACGCAGTATTTT
TRBV6-5	.	10	TRBJ2-3	.	CASTLDTQYF	TGTGCCAGCACCCTGGATACGCAGTATTTT
TRBV5-1	.	14	TRBJ2-7	TRBD1	CASSLGTGLYEQYF	TGCGCCAGCAGCTTGGGGACAGGGTTGTACGAGCAGTACTTC
TRBV5-6	.	17	TRBJ2-1	TRBD2	CASSFQRAGGPLNEQFF	TGTGCCAGCAGCTTCCAAAGGGCGGGAGGGCCGTTAAATGAGCAGTTCTTC
TRBV7-8	.	12	TRBJ2-2	.	CGGSSGTGELFF	TGTGGAGGCAGCTCGGGGACCGGGGAGCTGTTTTTT
TRBV29-1	.	13	TRBJ2-7	.	CSSTGPSSYEQYF	TGCAGCAGTACAGGCCCTTCCTCCTACGAGCAGTACTTC
TRBV30	.	10	TRBJ2-7	.	CAWGAYEQYF	TGTGCCTGGGGCGCCTACGAGCAGTACTTC
TRBV9	.	14	TRBJ1-4	TRBD1	CASSRTGFNEKLFF	TGTGCCAGCAGCCGGACAGGCTTTAATGAAAAACTGTTTTTT
TRBV15	.	14	TRBJ2-3	.	CATSREMGTDTQYF	TGTGCCACCAGCAGGGAGATGGGCACAGATACGCAGTATTTT
TRBV5-1	.	16	TRBJ1-6	.	CASSPNGGIRNSPLHF	TGCGCCAGCAGCCCAAACGGGGGGATAAGGAATTCACCCCTCCACTTT
TRBV7-3	.	13	TRBJ2-3	.	CASSHQTTDTQYF	TGTGCCAGCAGCCATCAAACGACAGATACGCAGTATTTT
TRBV7-9	.	11	TRBJ2-7	.	CASSLDSGQYF	TGTGCCAGCAGCTTAGACTCCGGGCAGTACTTC
TRBV7-9	once	14	TRBJ2-4	.	CASSLVKGGNIQYF	TGTGCCAGCAGCTTAGTAAAGGGGGGGAACATTCAGTACTTC
TRBV10-2	.	15	TRBJ1-4	.	CASTPSQGGGEKLFF	TGCGCCAGCACTCCCTCCCAGGGTGGGGGTGAAAAACTGTTTTTT
TRBV7-2	few	14	TRBJ1-3	.	CASARWVGRNTIYF	TGTGCCAGCGCCCGGTGGGTAGGGCGAAACACCATATATTTT
TRBV28	once	13	TRBJ2-5	.	CARSYPYQETQYF	TGTGCCAGGAGTTACCCGTACCAAGAGACCCAGTACTTC
TRBV4-1	.	16	TRBJ2-3	.	CASSQDLGALGNTQYF	TGCGCCAGCAGCCAAGATCTGGGGGCTCTTGGAAATACGCAGTATTTT